This T cell receptor beta chain was sequenced in a study of T cell responses to AZD1222 COVID-19 vaccine. Regarding the study as a whole: Without day 14 samples, only post-peak T cell repertoires were studied. Epitopes outside B.1.351 and B.1.1.7 mutated regions reportedly drew nearly half of spike TCRs.

Trimming cost V 1 base and J 0 bases, with 10 bases left between them. This CDR3 spans 15 amino acids. CDR1 and CDR2 (germline): MGHRA, YSYEKL. About this clone: Its target is not known.

Method: immunoSEQ multiplex PCR; TCRdb's copy keeps in-frame clones and lacks some. Found here are 100,000 or so clones, around 87% of them singletons; the top ten hold roughly 2.5%. Sequenced material: peripheral blood, taken on day 0 of AZD1222 vaccination. V gene TRBV4-1 combines with J gene TRBJ2-7; the D is unclear. The receptor was derived from an adult in good health. CDR3 DNA: TGCGCCAGCAGCCAAGTTGCTGGGGACTCCTACGAGCAGTACTTC. Its protein is CASSQVAGDSYEQYF.